Sequencing of this T cell receptor beta chain was carried out in a study of CD8+CD57+ T cells in acquired aplastic anemia. The CDR3 length is 15 residues. V shed 1 base and J shed 13 bases, with 17 bases lying between them. Genomic DNA provided the template from which TCR beta VDJ and CDR3 profiles were obtained. TCRdb re-analysed the reads in MiXCR, keeping a single row per CDR3 protein. The sample yields a few hundred thousand distinct CDR3 sequences, roughly 55% seen once. The sample consisted of sorted CD4+, CD8+, or CD8+CD57+ T cells (not recorded which) from PBMCs. The source of this sequence is a human donor in good health. V usage is TRBV12-3 or TRBV12-4 and J usage is TRBJ1-6; D remains ambiguous. CDR3 amino acids: CASSLGQFSNQPLHF. The CDR3 coding sequence is TGTGCCAGCAGTTTAGGGCAATTTAGCAATCAGCCCCTCCACTTT.